Listed below are T cell receptor beta chains from one sample, sequenced in a study of blood T cells in healthy people across ages. TCRdb ran MiXCR on the 5' RACE reads and lists one entry per CDR3 protein. The sample records about 560,000 distinct CDR3 sequences, about 27% being singletons. The sample also formed part of further work on T cells of mothers and their children.

Source material: blood. All receptors derive from a boy aged 2 to 10 in good health. CDR3s include the opening cysteine and the closing phenylalanine or tryptophan. Fields, in order: J gene, V gene, D gene, clone size, CDR3 protein, CDR3 DNA. D genes are given only for firm matches. For some rows the clone size is stated as once, few or many, or as a class when expanded; others skip it.

J: TRBJ2-3; V: TRBV7-9; D: NA; size: NA; CDR3: CASSFWTVTDTQYF; DNA: TGTGCCAGCAGCTTCTGGACAGTCACAGATACGCAGTATTTT
J: TRBJ2-4; V: TRBV9; D: NA; size: few; CDR3: CASSLGDGLAKNIQYF; DNA: TGTGCCAGCAGCCTGGGGGACGGGTTAGCCAAAAACATTCAGTACTTC
J: TRBJ1-2; V: TRBV7-3; D: NA; size: NA; CDR3: CASGGANYGYTF; DNA: TGTGCCAGCGGGGGAGCTAACTATGGCTACACCTTC
J: TRBJ1-3; V: TRBV6-1; D: TRBD1; size: NA; CDR3: CASSNRGRNTIYF; DNA: TGTGCCAGCAGTAACAGGGGGCGAAACACCATATATTTT
J: TRBJ2-5; V: TRBV18; D: TRBD1; size: few; CDR3: CASSSLGQQNQETQYF; DNA: TGTGCCAGCTCATCCTTGGGACAGCAAAATCAAGAGACCCAGTACTTC
J: TRBJ2-1; V: TRBV10-3; D: TRBD2; size: NA; CDR3: CAIRPGTSGSMIRNEQFF; DNA: TGTGCCATCAGACCCGGGACTAGCGGGAGTATGATTCGCAATGAGCAGTTCTTC
J: TRBJ2-7; V: TRBV18; D: TRBD1; size: few; CDR3: CASSPRARRGLYEQYF; DNA: TGTGCCAGCTCACCAAGGGCGCGTAGGGGGCTCTACGAGCAGTACTTC
J: TRBJ2-7; V: TRBV7-8; D: NA; size: few; CDR3: CASSFILTLAGEQYF; DNA: TGTGCCAGCAGCTTTATCTTGACCCTAGCTGGGGAGCAGTACTTC
J: TRBJ2-5; V: TRBV12-3/TRBV12-4; D: TRBD2; size: NA; CDR3: CASSSLASGQETQYF; DNA: TGTGCCAGCAGCTCCCTGGCTAGCGGGCAAGAGACCCAGTACTTC
J: TRBJ2-3; V: TRBV13; D: NA; size: NA; CDR3: CASSLVFGPEDVSTDTQYF; DNA: NA
J: TRBJ1-4; V: TRBV7-3; D: NA; size: NA; CDR3: CASSPSLVPTNEKLFF; DNA: TGTGCCAGCAGCCCTTCACTAGTCCCAACTAATGAAAAACTGTTTTTT
J: TRBJ2-5; V: TRBV29-1; D: NA; size: NA; CDR3: CSDPWGRVVQETQYF; DNA: TGCAGCGACCCCTGGGGGAGAGTAGTTCAAGAGACCCAGTACTTC
J: TRBJ1-1; V: TRBV5-1; D: NA; size: few; CDR3: CASSSTPGQMNTEAFF; DNA: TGCGCCAGCAGCTCGACCCCAGGGCAAATGAACACTGAAGCTTTCTTT
J: TRBJ2-7; V: TRBV20-1; D: NA; size: NA; CDR3: CSAPEGDPSYEQYF; DNA: TGCAGTGCTCCTGAGGGAGACCCGTCCTACGAGCAGTACTTC
J: TRBJ2-5; V: TRBV18; D: TRBD1; size: NA; CDR3: CASSPMGQGLGETQYF; DNA: TGTGCCAGCTCACCGATGGGACAGGGACTGGGTGAGACCCAGTACTTC
J: TRBJ1-1; V: TRBV29-1; D: NA; size: NA; CDR3: CSGRDGEAFF; DNA: TGCAGCGGTAGGGACGGTGAAGCTTTCTTT
J: TRBJ1-4; V: TRBV6-5; D: NA; size: once; CDR3: CASSPGREKLFF; DNA: TGTGCCAGCAGCCCAGGCAGGGAAAAACTGTTTTTT
J: TRBJ2-5; V: TRBV7-6; D: NA; size: NA; CDR3: CAPGETQYF; DNA: TGTGCCCCGGGTGAGACCCAGTACTTC
J: TRBJ2-2; V: TRBV2; D: NA; size: few; CDR3: CASRPGGPNTGELFF; DNA: TGTGCCAGCAGACCGGGTGGACCCAACACCGGGGAGCTGTTTTTT
J: TRBJ2-5; V: TRBV21-1; D: NA; size: few; CDR3: CASRVVKGVQETQYF; DNA: TGTGCCAGCAGGGTAGTAAAGGGGGTTCAAGAGACCCAGTACTTC
J: TRBJ2-1; V: TRBV29-1; D: NA; size: NA; CDR3: CSVGRGLETQFF; DNA: TGCAGCGTTGGACGGGGGCTAGAGACCCAGTTCTTC
J: TRBJ2-1; V: TRBV20-1; D: TRBD1; size: NA; CDR3: CRGDRGSYNEQFF; DNA: TGCAGGGGGGACAGGGGCTCTTACAATGAGCAGTTCTTC
J: TRBJ1-3; V: TRBV19; D: NA; size: NA; CDR3: CASSIGRTGNTIYF; DNA: TGTGCCAGTAGTATTGGACGAACTGGAAACACCATATATTTT
J: TRBJ2-1; V: TRBV12-3/TRBV12-4; D: NA; size: few; CDR3: CASSLQGGYDEQFF; DNA: TGTGCCAGCAGTTTACAGGGTGGGTACGATGAGCAGTTCTTC
J: TRBJ2-2; V: TRBV5-1; D: NA; size: many; CDR3: CASSLAATMGTGELFF; DNA: TGCGCCAGCAGCTTGGCTGCGACTATGGGCACCGGGGAGCTGTTTTTT
J: TRBJ2-5; V: TRBV9; D: NA; size: NA; CDR3: CASSVEEAETQYF; DNA: TGTGCCAGCAGCGTAGAGGAAGCAGAGACCCAGTACTTC
J: TRBJ2-7; V: TRBV4-3; D: NA; size: few; CDR3: CASSLWDTGRYEQYF; DNA: TGCGCCAGCAGCCTCTGGGACACGGGGAGATACGAGCAGTACTTC
J: TRBJ2-5; V: TRBV28; D: TRBD1; size: many; CDR3: CASSWGTGEETQYF; DNA: TGTGCCAGCAGTTGGGGTACAGGGGAAGAGACCCAGTACTTC
J: TRBJ2-5; V: TRBV7-7; D: NA; size: medium-sized; CDR3: CASSPGRSSRETQYF; DNA: TGTGCCAGCAGCCCCGGGCGGAGCTCACGAGAGACCCAGTACTTC
J: TRBJ1-2; V: TRBV7-2; D: TRBD1; size: NA; CDR3: CASSLVGTGRNGYTF; DNA: TGTGCCAGCAGCTTAGTAGGGACAGGGAGGAATGGCTACACCTTC
J: TRBJ1-5; V: TRBV6-5; D: TRBD1; size: few; CDR3: CATRGRGLHQPQHF; DNA: TGTGCCACCAGGGGCAGGGGGCTACATCAGCCCCAGCATTTT
J: TRBJ2-5; V: TRBV7-6; D: NA; size: NA; CDR3: CASSDHQETQYF; DNA: TGTGCCAGCAGCGACCACCAAGAGACCCAGTACTTC
J: TRBJ2-7; V: TRBV6-6; D: TRBD1; size: NA; CDR3: CASSYSTGQAYEQYF; DNA: TGTGCCAGCAGTTACTCGACAGGGCAAGCCTACGAGCAGTACTTC
J: TRBJ2-1; V: TRBV29-1; D: TRBD1; size: NA; CDR3: CSSDRESYNEQFF; DNA: TGCAGCTCCGACAGGGAGTCCTACAATGAGCAGTTCTTC
J: TRBJ2-5; V: TRBV12-3/TRBV12-4; D: TRBD2; size: NA; CDR3: CASTSRGGGETQYF; DNA: TGTGCCAGCACTTCACGGGGGGGTGGAGAGACCCAGTACTTC
J: TRBJ1-1; V: TRBV6-6; D: TRBD1; size: many; CDR3: CASHRTGGLNTEAFF; DNA: TGTGCCAGCCATAGGACAGGGGGATTGAACACTGAAGCTTTCTTT
J: TRBJ1-4; V: TRBV5-6; D: NA; size: NA; CDR3: CASSSAGGRATNEKLFF; DNA: TGTGCCAGCAGCTCTGCTGGGGGAAGGGCAACTAATGAAAAACTGTTTTTT
J: TRBJ2-2; V: TRBV12-5; D: NA; size: many; CDR3: CASSADLFGELFF; DNA: TGTGCTAGTTCGGCGGACTTATTCGGGGAGCTGTTTTTT
J: TRBJ1-1; V: TRBV19; D: NA; size: NA; CDR3: CASCGQMNTEAFF; DNA: TGTGCCAGTTGTGGACAGATGAACACTGAAGCTTTCTTT
J: TRBJ1-1; V: TRBV5-5; D: TRBD1; size: NA; CDR3: CASSPGQGFNTEAFF; DNA: TGTGCCAGCAGCCCGGGACAGGGGTTTAACACTGAAGCTTTCTTT
J: TRBJ2-3; V: TRBV4-2; D: NA; size: NA; CDR3: CASSRSGAGMAQYF; DNA: TGTGCCAGCAGCCGTTCAGGAGCAGGTATGGCGCAGTATTTT
J: TRBJ2-7; V: TRBV18; D: NA; size: many; CDR3: CASSPQRASLEQYF; DNA: TGTGCCAGCTCACCCCAGCGAGCGTCACTGGAGCAGTACTTC
J: TRBJ2-5; V: TRBV15; D: TRBD2; size: NA; CDR3: CATRNWGGETQYF; DNA: TGTGCCACCAGGAACTGGGGAGGGGAGACCCAGTACTTC
J: TRBJ2-1; V: TRBV4-3; D: TRBD2; size: NA; CDR3: CASSQLAGSHNEQFF; DNA: TGCGCCAGCAGCCAACTAGCGGGGTCCCACAATGAGCAGTTCTTC
J: TRBJ2-7; V: TRBV29-1; D: TRBD2; size: few; CDR3: CSVGTSGSGEQYF; DNA: TGCAGCGTTGGGACTAGCGGGAGCGGCGAGCAGTACTTC
J: TRBJ2-5; V: TRBV12-3/TRBV12-4; D: TRBD2; size: many; CDR3: CASSSSGGGETQYF; DNA: TGTGCCAGCAGTTCAAGCGGGGGAGGAGAGACCCAGTACTTC
J: TRBJ2-1; V: TRBV20-1; D: TRBD2; size: few; CDR3: CSARGGKAGPYNEQFF; DNA: TGCAGTGCTAGAGGGGGCAAAGCGGGACCTTACAATGAGCAGTTCTTC
J: TRBJ1-6; V: TRBV25-1; D: NA; size: NA; CDR3: CASSELARRSPLHF; DNA: TGTGCCAGCAGTGAATTGGCCAGACGGTCACCCCTCCACTTT
J: TRBJ2-1; V: TRBV24-1; D: NA; size: NA; CDR3: CATSDFGTGQFF; DNA: TGTGCCACCAGTGATTTCGGAACAGGACAGTTCTTC
J: TRBJ2-7; V: TRBV6-1; D: NA; size: few; CDR3: CASSPGPSLSTYEQHF; DNA: TGTGCCAGCAGTCCTGGGCCGTCGCTCTCGACCTACGAGCAGCACTTC
J: TRBJ2-3; V: TRBV7-2; D: NA; size: once; CDR3: CASSPEFLARDTQYF; DNA: TGTGCCAGCAGCCCAGAGTTCCTAGCTCGGGATACGCAGTATTTT
J: TRBJ2-3; V: TRBV3-1; D: NA; size: NA; CDR3: CASSQEIVGSSTDTQYF; DNA: TGTGCCAGCAGCCAAGAAATTGTTGGATCTAGCACAGATACGCAGTATTTT
J: TRBJ2-1; V: TRBV4-3; D: TRBD2; size: NA; CDR3: CASSQEIAGFYNEQFF; DNA: TGCGCCAGCAGCCAAGAGATAGCGGGATTTTACAATGAGCAGTTCTTC
J: TRBJ1-1; V: TRBV20-1; D: NA; size: NA; CDR3: CSARDQGRFTEAFF; DNA: TGCAGTGCTAGAGATCAGGGGCGGTTCACTGAAGCTTTCTTT
J: TRBJ2-7; V: TRBV30; D: NA; size: NA; CDR3: CAWRVGIPYEQYF; DNA: TGTGCCTGGAGGGTGGGGATCCCCTACGAGCAGTACTTC
J: TRBJ2-5; V: TRBV2; D: TRBD2; size: few; CDR3: CASSEWASGETQYF; DNA: TGTGCCAGCAGTGAATGGGCTAGCGGAGAGACCCAGTACTTC
J: TRBJ1-6; V: TRBV10-3; D: TRBD1; size: NA; CDR3: CAISPDRGPSPLHF; DNA: TGTGCCATCAGTCCGGACAGGGGACCTTCACCCCTCCACTTT